These T cell receptor beta chains were read from a single sample in a study of T cell responses to AZD1222 COVID-19 vaccine. Libraries were prepared by immunoSEQ multiplex PCR; TCRdb keeps only in-frame clonotypes and omits some of them. The profile covers 75,000 to 100,000 clones, with about 88% appearing a single time and approximately 2.8% taken by the ten largest. Sequencing used peripheral blood, obtained on day 0 of AZD1222 vaccination. Receptor source: an adult in good health. CDR3s include the opening cysteine and the closing phenylalanine or tryptophan. D genes are given only for firm matches. Expanded clones get a size class; other rows say once, few or many, or leave the size out.

clone size: -; J gene: TRBJ1-2; D gene: -; V gene: TRBV11-2; CDR3 DNA: TGTGCCAGCAGCCAGATAGGCAGGGGTGGACTTGGCTACACCTTC; CDR3 protein: CASSQIGRGGLGYTF
clone size: -; J gene: TRBJ1-1; D gene: -; V gene: TRBV18; CDR3 DNA: TGTGCCAGCTCACCGGAAAGTCAGGGCACTGAAGCTTTCTTT; CDR3 protein: CASSPESQGTEAFF
clone size: -; J gene: TRBJ1-6; D gene: -; V gene: TRBV13; CDR3 DNA: TGTGCCAGCAGCCGGAGAGGGCAGGGGACGTTTTCACCCCTCCACTTT; CDR3 protein: CASSRRGQGTFSPLHF
clone size: -; J gene: TRBJ1-2; D gene: -; V gene: TRBV9; CDR3 DNA: TGTGCCAGCAGCGTAGGCGTCAGAGCTAACTATGGCTACACCTTC; CDR3 protein: CASSVGVRANYGYTF
clone size: -; J gene: TRBJ2-2; D gene: -; V gene: TRBV10-3; CDR3 DNA: TGTGCCATCATGTCCGGGCAGACAAACACCGGGGAGCTGTTTTTT; CDR3 protein: CAIMSGQTNTGELFF
clone size: -; J gene: TRBJ2-5; D gene: -; V gene: TRBV15; CDR3 DNA: TGTGCCACCAGCAGACCCTTAGGGGAGACCCAGTACTTC; CDR3 protein: CATSRPLGETQYF
clone size: -; J gene: TRBJ1-5; D gene: -; V gene: TRBV6-5; CDR3 DNA: TGTGCCAGCCGTATTCTCGGGGTTAGCAATCAGCCCCAGCATTTT; CDR3 protein: CASRILGVSNQPQHF
clone size: -; J gene: TRBJ1-2; D gene: -; V gene: TRBV6-1; CDR3 DNA: TGTGCCAGCAGTGAAGAGGGGGAAGGCTACACCTTC; CDR3 protein: CASSEEGEGYTF
clone size: few; J gene: TRBJ1-4; D gene: TRBD1; V gene: TRBV7-9; CDR3 DNA: TGTGCCAGCTTTCGACAGGGGGGCAATGAAAAACTGTTTTTT; CDR3 protein: CASFRQGGNEKLFF
clone size: -; J gene: TRBJ1-2; D gene: TRBD1; V gene: TRBV6-5; CDR3 DNA: TGTGCCAGCAGCGCGGACAGGGGGTTTGGCTACACCTTC; CDR3 protein: CASSADRGFGYTF
clone size: -; J gene: TRBJ2-7; D gene: -; V gene: TRBV28; CDR3 DNA: TGTGCCAGCATCCCTGGAGATCGCAGCTCCTACGAGCAGTACTTC; CDR3 protein: CASIPGDRSSYEQYF
clone size: once; J gene: TRBJ2-5; D gene: -; V gene: TRBV7-2; CDR3 DNA: TGTGCCAGCAGCTCAAGAGGGGGGCCGGTACAAGAGACCCAGTACTTC; CDR3 protein: CASSSRGGPVQETQYF
clone size: -; J gene: TRBJ2-5; D gene: -; V gene: TRBV10-1; CDR3 DNA: TGCGCCAGCAGTGGGACCCTCCAAGAGACCCAGTACTTC; CDR3 protein: CASSGTLQETQYF
clone size: -; J gene: TRBJ2-5; D gene: TRBD2; V gene: TRBV6-5; CDR3 DNA: TGTGCCAGCAGTTACATAGCGGGGGGACAAGAGACCCAGTACTTC; CDR3 protein: CASSYIAGGQETQYF
clone size: -; J gene: TRBJ1-4; D gene: TRBD1; V gene: TRBV28; CDR3 DNA: TGTGCCAGCAGCACATTTGACAGGGGGCACGAAAAACTGTTTTTT; CDR3 protein: CASSTFDRGHEKLFF
clone size: medium-sized; J gene: TRBJ2-3; D gene: TRBD2; V gene: TRBV29-1; CDR3 DNA: TGCAGCGTCGGAATGACTAGCGGGCGCACAGATACGCAGTATTTT; CDR3 protein: CSVGMTSGRTDTQYF
clone size: once; J gene: TRBJ1-5; D gene: -; V gene: TRBV6-1; CDR3 DNA: TGTGCCAGCAGTGAAGGTTTGAATCAGCCCCAGCATTTT; CDR3 protein: CASSEGLNQPQHF
clone size: -; J gene: TRBJ2-2; D gene: TRBD1; V gene: TRBV2; CDR3 DNA: TGTGCCAGCAGTAGGGGGCCGGGCACCGGGGAGCTGTTTTTT; CDR3 protein: CASSRGPGTGELFF
clone size: -; J gene: TRBJ1-2; D gene: -; V gene: TRBV24-1; CDR3 DNA: TGTGCCACCTCGGATTCTTCCCACTATGGCTACACCTTC; CDR3 protein: CATSDSSHYGYTF
clone size: few; J gene: TRBJ2-5; D gene: TRBD1; V gene: TRBV5-1; CDR3 DNA: TGCGCCAGCAGCTTGGATGGGACAGGGGGCGGAGAGACCCAGTACTTC; CDR3 protein: CASSLDGTGGGETQYF
clone size: -; J gene: TRBJ2-1; D gene: -; V gene: TRBV6-1; CDR3 DNA: TGTGCCAGCAGTGAAACCGGACATCTCATCAATGAGCAGTTCTTC; CDR3 protein: CASSETGHLINEQFF
clone size: -; J gene: TRBJ2-7; D gene: -; V gene: TRBV5-4; CDR3 DNA: TGTGCCAGTGGCGGCTTTCAATCCTACGAGCAGTACTTC; CDR3 protein: CASGGFQSYEQYF
clone size: -; J gene: TRBJ1-2; D gene: -; V gene: TRBV28; CDR3 DNA: TGTGCCAGCAGTACCCGACGGCTACCGAGCTACACCTTC; CDR3 protein: CASSTRRLPSYTF
clone size: -; J gene: TRBJ1-2; D gene: -; V gene: TRBV6-2/TRBV6-3; CDR3 DNA: TGTGCCAGCAGCAGGACCAATGGCTACACCTTC; CDR3 protein: CASSRTNGYTF
clone size: once; J gene: TRBJ1-3; D gene: TRBD1; V gene: TRBV11-2; CDR3 DNA: TGTGCCAGCAGCACCGGACAGGTTAATGGAAACACCATATATTTT; CDR3 protein: CASSTGQVNGNTIYF
clone size: -; J gene: TRBJ1-2; D gene: -; V gene: TRBV7-9; CDR3 DNA: TGTGCCAGCAAGGCAGGCGCCTATGGCTACACCTTC; CDR3 protein: CASKAGAYGYTF
clone size: -; J gene: TRBJ1-1; D gene: -; V gene: TRBV4-2; CDR3 DNA: TGTGCCAGCAGCCAGGCAGGGGAAACGGACACTGAAGCTTTCTTT; CDR3 protein: CASSQAGETDTEAFF
clone size: -; J gene: TRBJ2-3; D gene: TRBD1; V gene: TRBV4-3; CDR3 DNA: TGCGCCAGCAGCCCGACAGGGACAGATACGCAGTATTTT; CDR3 protein: CASSPTGTDTQYF
clone size: -; J gene: TRBJ2-3; D gene: TRBD1; V gene: TRBV29-1; CDR3 DNA: TGCAGCGACGCCCCGACAGGGTTGGGGACAGATACGCAGTATTTT; CDR3 protein: CSDAPTGLGTDTQYF
clone size: -; J gene: TRBJ1-3; D gene: TRBD1; V gene: TRBV19; CDR3 DNA: TGTGCCAGTAGTCCGGGACAGCCCCGCTCTGGAAACACCATATATTTT; CDR3 protein: CASSPGQPRSGNTIYF
clone size: -; J gene: TRBJ1-1; D gene: TRBD1; V gene: TRBV20-1; CDR3 DNA: TGCAGTGCTAGGGACAGGTCTGAAGCTTTCTTT; CDR3 protein: CSARDRSEAFF